This T cell receptor beta chain was recovered during a study of OX40 agonist ivuxolimab in advanced cancers. Across the study: People who had prior anti-PD-1, anti-PD-L1 or anti-CTLA-4 therapy could take part, and around 40% had some. Findings of the study overall: At 0.1 to 3.0 mg/kg and by week 6, CD4+ and CD8+ T cells in the blood had expanded clonally. Average numbers of expanded clones were greater in CD8+ T cells than in CD4+. No determination was made of the antigen specificity of the expanded peripheral T cells.

Concerning this clone itself: Its antigen is unidentified.

Produced via immunoSEQ multiplex PCR; TCRdb's table is partial and in-frame only. Of some 66,000 clones in the sample, around 88% were seen once. J lost 5 bases, V lost 4 bases, and 1 base had no gene match. The CDR3 contains 14 residues. The V gene's germline CDR1 is LGHNA and CDR2 YNFKEQ. V usage is TRBV4-2 and J usage is TRBJ2-1; the match to TRBD1 covers 11 bases. The sample was CD4+ or CD8+ T cells sorted from blood, taken in a trial of the OX40 agonist ivuxolimab. The receptor comes from an adult with an advanced solid tumor such as melanoma, head and neck, liver or kidney cancer. The CDR3 protein is CASSRDRGNNEQFF. The CDR3, as DNA: TGTGCCAGCAGCCGGGACAGGGGGAACAATGAGCAGTTCTTC.